The rows below give T cell receptor beta chains drawn from one sample of a study of cytomegalovirus exposure and HLA in healthy donors. Profiling relied on immunoSEQ multiplex PCR, and the TCRdb table lists in-frame clones only, not all of them. Of 200,000 or so clones in the sample, about 88% were seen once. Sequences were obtained from PBMCs. The receptors derive from a girl under two years old in good health and CMV-seronegative. CDR3s include the opening cysteine and the closing phenylalanine or tryptophan. The D gene is left open where the match is weak. Size is stated for part of the rows, as once, few or many counts, or as a class when the clone is expanded.

D	J	size	V	CDR3	DNA
.	TRBJ1-1	.	TRBV10-3	CAISEQGMNTEAFF	TGTGCCATCAGTGAGCAGGGTATGAACACTGAAGCTTTCTTT
TRBD1	TRBJ2-7	.	TRBV6-5	CASSGTGGLEQYF	TGTGCCAGCAGTGGGACAGGGGGCCTCGAGCAGTACTTC
.	TRBJ1-2	.	TRBV6-1	CASSVKGPGNYGYTF	TGTGCCAGCAGTGTGAAGGGGCCCGGTAACTATGGCTACACCTTC
.	TRBJ1-6	.	TRBV30	CAWSVRGALGSSPLHF	TGTGCCTGGAGTGTGCGGGGGGCGCTTGGGTCTTCACCCCTCCACTTT
TRBD1	TRBJ2-3	.	TRBV30	CAWSPGQGTDTQYF	TGTGCCTGGAGTCCGGGACAGGGCACAGATACGCAGTATTTT
.	TRBJ1-1	.	TRBV30	CAWSLRERAEAFF	TGTGCCTGGAGTTTGCGGGAGAGAGCTGAAGCTTTCTTT
.	TRBJ2-1	once	TRBV7-9	CASSKGGQRNEQFF	TGTGCCAGCAGCAAGGGGGGACAGAGAAATGAGCAGTTCTTC
.	TRBJ1-2	.	TRBV27	CASSLVMAPRNYGYTF	TGTGCCAGCAGTTTAGTCATGGCCCCCCGTAACTATGGCTACACCTTC
TRBD1	TRBJ2-2	.	TRBV6-5	CASSYSGQGWAGELFF	TGTGCCAGCAGTTACTCAGGACAGGGATGGGCCGGGGAGCTGTTTTTT
TRBD2	TRBJ2-5	few	TRBV10-3	CAISEGRTSHGETQYF	TGTGCCATCAGTGAGGGAAGGACTAGTCATGGGGAGACCCAGTACTTC
.	TRBJ1-1	.	TRBV7-3	CASSSRGGARTEAFF	TGTGCCAGCAGCTCCCGGGGGGGGGCGAGGACTGAAGCTTTCTTT
.	TRBJ2-4	.	TRBV2	CASRKLVIDYRVRPENIQYF	TGTGCCAGCAGAAAACTAGTGATTGACTACCGGGTTAGACCAGAAAACATTCAGTACTTC
TRBD1	TRBJ2-7	.	TRBV18	CASSAGTGGVEQYF	TGTGCCAGCTCGGCCGGGACAGGGGGCGTCGAGCAGTACTTC
TRBD1	TRBJ2-7	.	TRBV2	CASGGQGGVDEQYF	TGTGCCAGCGGCGGACAGGGAGGTGTCGACGAGCAGTACTTC
.	TRBJ1-1	once	TRBV19	CASSIDQAEGLEAFF	TGTGCCAGTAGTATAGATCAAGCGGAAGGGTTGGAAGCTTTCTTT
.	TRBJ2-3	.	TRBV27	CASSLSAGADTQYF	TGTGCCAGCAGTTTATCCGCAGGGGCAGATACGCAGTATTTT
.	TRBJ2-1	.	TRBV7-2	CASSSPSVSEQFF	TGTGCCAGCAGCTCGCCTAGCGTAAGTGAGCAGTTCTTC
.	TRBJ2-2	.	TRBV6-5	CASSYSRSNGELFF	TGTGCCAGCAGTTACTCGCGGAGTAACGGGGAGCTGTTTTTT
.	TRBJ2-3	.	TRBV9	CASSAWDSVDPADTQYF	TGTGCCAGCAGCGCATGGGACTCCGTGGATCCCGCAGATACGCAGTATTTT
TRBD1	TRBJ2-2	.	TRBV19	CASSLQGDTGELFF	TGTGCCAGTAGTCTCCAGGGGGACACCGGGGAGCTGTTTTTT
.	TRBJ1-2	once	TRBV21-1	CATIRSSGNIYGYTF	TGTGCCACAATCAGGTCCTCAGGGAACATTTATGGCTACACCTTC
TRBD1	TRBJ2-1	.	TRBV5-1	CASSYDRGNYNEQFF	TGCGCCAGCAGCTACGACAGGGGGAATTACAATGAGCAGTTCTTC
TRBD2	TRBJ2-5	.	TRBV5-1	CASSLGLAGEGTQYF	TGCGCCAGCAGCCTCGGACTAGCGGGAGAGGGGACCCAGTACTTC
TRBD2	TRBJ2-2	.	TRBV9	CASSPGLAGVRGGELFF	TGTGCCAGCAGCCCTGGACTAGCGGGAGTTCGAGGCGGGGAGCTGTTTTTT
.	TRBJ1-2	.	TRBV30	CAWTEEVGYTF	TGTGCCTGGACCGAGGAGGTGGGCTACACCTTC
TRBD2	TRBJ2-1	.	TRBV5-4	CATTLAGGSYNEQFF	TGTGCCACGACCTTAGCGGGGGGCTCTTACAATGAGCAGTTCTTC
TRBD2	TRBJ2-3	.	TRBV6-4	CASAIPGTSDSPSPLDTQYF	TGTGCCAGTGCTATCCCCGGGACTAGCGACAGCCCCTCGCCCTTAGATACGCAGTATTTT
.	TRBJ2-6	.	TRBV27	CASSFARGAGASVLTF	TGTGCCAGCAGTTTTGCTAGGGGCGCTGGGGCCAGCGTCCTGACTTTC
.	TRBJ2-7	few	TRBV7-9	CASSPLASEQYF	TGTGCCAGCAGCCCCCTAGCGAGCGAGCAGTACTTC
TRBD1	TRBJ1-3	few	TRBV5-6	CASSFRGQGNTIYF	TGTGCCAGCAGCTTCAGGGGACAGGGAAACACCATATATTTT
TRBD1	TRBJ2-1	.	TRBV4-1	CASSQVGQGDNEQFF	TGCGCCAGCAGCCAGGTGGGACAGGGTGACAATGAGCAGTTCTTC
.	TRBJ2-1	.	TRBV27	CASTLGLEQFF	TGTGCCAGCACCCTAGGCCTTGAGCAGTTCTTC
TRBD2	TRBJ2-7	.	TRBV7-2	CASSTRTSGDGEQYF	TGTGCCAGCAGCACCCGGACTAGCGGGGATGGTGAGCAGTACTTC
.	TRBJ2-7	.	TRBV27	CASSFPGAPYEQYF	TGTGCCAGCAGTTTCCCAGGGGCCCCCTACGAGCAGTACTTC
.	TRBJ2-7	.	TRBV11-2	CASSWSSSGTFVYEQYF	TGTGCCAGCAGCTGGAGCTCGTCCGGGACATTCGTCTACGAGCAGTACTTC
.	TRBJ2-5	.	TRBV19	CASSIGRGETQYF	TGTGCCAGTAGTATCGGTCGGGGAGAGACCCAGTACTTC
TRBD2	TRBJ2-7	.	TRBV7-2	CASTTRVAGVKEQYF	TGTGCCAGCACCACTAGGGTAGCGGGAGTAAAAGAGCAGTACTTC
TRBD1	TRBJ2-1	.	TRBV19	CASSHGQGDWNEQFF	TGTGCCAGTAGCCACGGACAGGGGGATTGGAATGAGCAGTTCTTC
.	TRBJ2-5	.	TRBV5-6	CASSFPGETQYF	TGTGCCAGCAGCTTTCCGGGAGAGACCCAGTACTTC
TRBD1	TRBJ2-7	.	TRBV13	CASSLGGSEQYF	TGTGCCAGCAGCCTAGGGGGCTCCGAGCAGTACTTC
.	TRBJ2-7	.	TRBV5-1	CASSLGHGGSYEQYF	TGCGCCAGCAGCTTGGGACACGGGGGCTCCTACGAGCAGTACTTC
TRBD1	TRBJ2-1	few	TRBV9	CASRGQDNEQFF	TGTGCCAGCAGAGGACAGGACAATGAGCAGTTCTTC
TRBD1	TRBJ2-7	few	TRBV6-1	CASSLRPGGPYEQYF	TGTGCCAGCAGTCTACGACCAGGGGGCCCCTACGAGCAGTACTTC
.	TRBJ2-1	.	TRBV7-9	CASSSMRGVSYNEQFF	TGTGCCAGCAGCTCCATGAGAGGAGTGTCCTACAATGAGCAGTTCTTC
TRBD2	TRBJ2-3	.	TRBV10-3	CAISESLAGADTQYF	TGTGCCATCAGTGAGTCACTAGCGGGAGCAGATACGCAGTATTTT
TRBD2	TRBJ2-7	.	TRBV18	CASSRGSGGPSSYEQYF	TGTGCCAGCTCCCGGGGTAGCGGGGGGCCAAGCTCCTACGAGCAGTACTTC
TRBD2	TRBJ2-7	.	TRBV7-2	CASSLGGIGTSTYF	TGTGCCAGCAGCTTAGGAGGGATTGGGACTAGTACGTACTTC
TRBD1	TRBJ1-4	.	TRBV5-1	CASRSGTGPEKLFF	TGCGCCAGCAGGTCCGGGACAGGTCCTGAAAAACTGTTTTTT
TRBD2	TRBJ2-3	.	TRBV10-3	CAISAPSGGTDTQYF	TGTGCCATCAGTGCCCCTAGCGGGGGCACAGATACGCAGTATTTT
.	TRBJ1-2	.	TRBV6-5	CASSYSAQGLGYGYTF	TGTGCCAGCAGTTACTCGGCCCAGGGGCTAGGGTATGGCTACACCTTC
.	TRBJ2-6	.	TRBV27	CASSDGTSANVLTF	TGTGCCAGCAGTGATGGGACATCCGCCAACGTCCTGACTTTC